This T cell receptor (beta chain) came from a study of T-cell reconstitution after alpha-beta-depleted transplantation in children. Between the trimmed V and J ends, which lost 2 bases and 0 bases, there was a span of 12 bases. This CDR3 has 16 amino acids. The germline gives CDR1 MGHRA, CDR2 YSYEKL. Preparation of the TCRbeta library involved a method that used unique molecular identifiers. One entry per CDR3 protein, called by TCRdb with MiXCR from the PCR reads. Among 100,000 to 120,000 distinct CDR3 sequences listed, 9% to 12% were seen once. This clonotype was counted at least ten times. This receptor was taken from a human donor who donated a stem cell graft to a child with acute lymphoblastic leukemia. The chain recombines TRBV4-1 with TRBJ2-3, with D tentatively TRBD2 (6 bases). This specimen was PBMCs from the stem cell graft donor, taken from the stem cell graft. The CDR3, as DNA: TGCGCCAGCAGCCAACAACCGGGACTGAGCACAGATACGCAGTATTTT. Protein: CASSQQPGLSTDTQYF.